Sequencing of this TCR beta chain was carried out in a study of T cells in Graves' hyperthyroidism and ophthalmopathy. This clonotype showed up many times. TCR beta CDR3 regions were amplified from RNA transcripts. First-round RT-PCR with HTBI primers amplified the TCR CDR3 region. TCRdb recomputed calls from the multiplex PCR reads with MiXCR, one row per CDR3 protein. Here the sample spans fewer than 650,000 distinct CDR3 sequences, approximately 48% being singletons. The CDR3 has 14 amino acids. V gave up 3 bases and J gave up 6 bases; unmatched junction bases: 5. The germline V gene encodes CDR1 SGHDN and CDR2 FVKESK.

Sequenced sample: peripheral blood or thyroid tissue (not recorded which). This rearrangement joins TRBV14 to TRBJ2-5; 9 bases line up with TRBD1. This TCR derives from an adult woman with Graves' disease, either hyperthyroidism or ophthalmopathy (not recorded which). In DNA, the CDR3 is TGTGCCAGCAGCCAGGGACAGGGTGGGAAGACCCAGTACTTC. Encoded protein: CASSQGQGGKTQYF.